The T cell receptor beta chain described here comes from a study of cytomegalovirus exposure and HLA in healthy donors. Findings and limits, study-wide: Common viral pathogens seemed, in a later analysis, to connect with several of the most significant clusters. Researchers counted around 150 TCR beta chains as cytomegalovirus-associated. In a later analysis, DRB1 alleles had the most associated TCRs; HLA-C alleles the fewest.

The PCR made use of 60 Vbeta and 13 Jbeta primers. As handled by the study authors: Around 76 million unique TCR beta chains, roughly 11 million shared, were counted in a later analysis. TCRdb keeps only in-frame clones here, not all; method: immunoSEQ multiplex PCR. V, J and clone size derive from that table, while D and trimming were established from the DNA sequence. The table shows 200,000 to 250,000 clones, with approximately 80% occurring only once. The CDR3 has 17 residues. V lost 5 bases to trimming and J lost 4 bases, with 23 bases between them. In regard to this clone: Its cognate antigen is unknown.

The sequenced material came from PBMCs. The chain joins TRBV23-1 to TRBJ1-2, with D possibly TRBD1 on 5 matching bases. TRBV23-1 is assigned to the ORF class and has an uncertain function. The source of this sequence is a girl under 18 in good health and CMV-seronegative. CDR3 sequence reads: CASSSLPAGPRGYGYTF. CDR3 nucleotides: TGCGCCAGCAGTTCCCTACCCGCAGGGCCGCGAGGCTATGGCTACACCTTC.